These 22 T cell receptor beta chains were sequenced from one sample in a study of technical replicates of blood from a few donors. Measured with immunoSEQ multiplex PCR; TCRdb has only the in-frame clones, and not every one. The sample holds fewer than 90,000 clones, around 94% seen once. Material: T cells isolated from PBMCs. Receptors were obtained from a human donor in good health.

The rearrangement joins TRBV9 to TRBJ2-1; the D gene is possibly TRBD2 (6 bases). Between the trimmed V and J ends, which lost 0 bases and 2 bases, there was a span of 15 bases. CDR1 is SGDLS, CDR2 YYNGEE, per germline. The CDR3 sequence is 17 residues long. The CDR3 sequence is CASSVAGIGGAYNEQFF. Written as DNA, the CDR3 is TGTGCCAGCAGCGTAGCTGGTATCGGGGGTGCCTACAATGAGCAGTTCTTC. The whole variable domain, filled in from reference TRBV9 and TRBJ2-1, reads DSGVTQTPKHLITATGQRVTLRCSPRSGDLSVYWYQQSLDQGLQFLIQYYNGEERAKGNILERFSAQQFPDLHSELNLSSLELGDSALYFCASSVAGIGGAYNEQFFGPGTRLTVL.

The chain joins TRBV5-6 to TRBJ2-1; 8 bases agree with TRBD1. Trimming took 0 bases from V and 8 from J; bases not matched to a gene: 1. CDR1 is SGHDT, CDR2 YYEEEE, per germline. The CDR3 spans 13 residues. CDR3 in DNA: TGTGCCAGCAGCTTGGCGGACAGGGATGAGCAGTTCTTC. This encodes CASSLADRDEQFF.

This chain links TRBV5-1 with TRBJ1-6; possible D gene TRBD1, 5 bases. Germline CDR1 reads SGHRS; CDR2 reads YFSETQ. CDR3 length equals 16 residues. The V gene lost 4 bases and the J gene lost 2 bases, with 13 bases spanning the gap. The CDR3 is CASSPREGAYNSPLHF. The DNA for the CDR3 is TGCGCCAGCAGCCCCAGGGAAGGCGCCTATAATTCACCCCTCCACTTT.

The V gene is TRBV19, the J gene TRBJ2-3, with TRBD2 matching 11 bases. V was pared by 5 bases and J by 6 bases, with 10 bases of the junction left unmatched. The CDR3 spans 16 residues. Germline-derived CDR1 and CDR2 are LNHDA and SQIVND (reference sequence). CDR3 sequence reads: CASSATSGGLSDTQYF. Here the CDR3 DNA reads TGTGCCAGTAGTGCCACTAGCGGGGGCCTCTCCGATACGCAGTATTTT.

The chain couples TRBV5-1 to TRBJ2-5, with 9 bases aligning to TRBD2. The J call is uncertain, as TRBJ2-7 better fits the DNA end. From germline, CDR1 is SGHRS and CDR2 YFSETQ. There are 16 residues in the CDR3. CDR3 coding DNA: TGCGCCAGCAGCTTGAACAAAGCGGGGGGTAGTTACGAGCAGTACTTC. Residues: CASSLNKAGGSYEQYF.

The chain is built from TRBV6-1 and TRBJ1-1; no definite D call. From germline, CDR1 is MNHNS and CDR2 SASEGT. With 2 bases removed from V and 8 bases from J, the gap between germline ends came to 12 bases. There are 13 residues in the CDR3. The DNA of the CDR3 is TGTGCCAGCAGTGAAATAATTTCGTTAGAAGCTTTCTTT. It is translated as CASSEIISLEAFF.

The rearrangement links TRBV4-1 to TRBJ2-2; 8 bases are shared with TRBD2. V lost 4 bases to trimming and J lost 2 bases; unmatched junction nucleotides: 6. Germline CDR1 MGHRA, CDR2 YSYEKL. CDR3 length: 16 amino acids. Here the CDR3 DNA reads TGCGCCAGCAGCCCACGGAGCGGGAGAAACACCGGGGAGCTGTTTTTT. The encoded protein is CASSPRSGRNTGELFF.

This sequence joins TRBV16 and TRBJ2-5; 9 positions agree with TRBD2. Per germline, CDR1 KGHSY and CDR2 FQNENV. V lost 3 bases and J lost 1; bases outside the gene matches: 3. CDR3 length: 15 amino acids. The CDR3 nucleotides are TGTGCCAGCAGCCATCCAGCGGGGGGCCAAGAGACCCAGTACTTC. This sequence encodes CASSHPAGGQETQYF.

This chain links TRBV27 with TRBJ1-4, with D hard to call. The germline V and J ends were trimmed by 8 bases and 8 bases, with 21 bases remaining between them. The CDR3 length is 15 residues. Germline V CDR1 and CDR2: MNHEY, SMNVEV (reference sequence). The CDR3 DNA follows: TGTGCCAGCTCCTCGGTAGGGAGGTTTGGGGAAAAACTGTTTTTT. It translates to CASSSVGRFGEKLFF.

V usage is TRBV4-1 and J usage is TRBJ2-1, with 10 nucleotides matching TRBD1. Germline CDR1 reads MGHRA; CDR2 reads YSYEKL. With V trimmed by 8 bases and J by 5 bases, 6 bases remained unmatched. The CDR3 runs 14 residues. The CDR3 spells CASGGTGDNNEQFF. CDR3 in DNA: TGCGCCAGCGGGGGGACAGGGGACAACAATGAGCAGTTCTTC.

The V gene is TRBV7-9, the J gene TRBJ2-5; D remains unclear. With 6 bases removed from V and 5 bases from J, the gap between germline ends came to 22 bases. The CDR3 loop spans 16 amino acids. Germline CDR1 is SEHNR and CDR2 is FQNEAQ (reference sequence). In nucleotides, the CDR3 is TGTGCCAGCAGTTACCCCGCGCCTCTCCAGAGGGAGACCCAGTACTTC. This sequence encodes CASSYPAPLQRETQYF.

This clone has only a few counts. This chain links TRBV11-2 with TRBJ1-5; no definite D call. This CDR3 has 13 amino acids. The germline V and J ends were trimmed by 4 bases and 5 bases, with 9 bases remaining between them. Per the germline V gene, CDR1 is SGHAT and CDR2 is FQNNGV. In DNA form, the CDR3 reads TGTGCCAGCAGCTCGAACTCTGATCAGCCCCAGCATTTT. Protein product: CASSSNSDQPQHF.

The V gene is TRBV7-2, the J gene TRBJ1-3; unclear D gene. The CDR3 contains 14 residues. The V gene's germline CDR1 is SGHTA and CDR2 FQGNSA. Trimming removed 4 bases from V and 2 bases from J, with 9 bases in between. The CDR3 region is CASSWRDTGNTIYF. The CDR3 coding sequence is TGTGCCAGCAGCTGGAGAGATACTGGAAACACCATATATTTT.

The chain links TRBV14 to TRBJ2-1; a weak D match, TRBD2 (7 bases). Germline-derived CDR1 and CDR2 are SGHDN and FVKESK. The CDR3 length is 14 residues. Trimming left V 6 bases short and J 5 bases short, with 14 bases between. CDR3 loop: CASRGGLRNNEQFF. The CDR3 DNA is TGTGCCAGCAGAGGGGGACTACGAAACAATGAGCAGTTCTTC.

The rearrangement joins TRBV28 to TRBJ2-7; a possible D gene is TRBD2 (5 bases). CDR3 size: 13 residues. V was trimmed by 2 bases and J by 2 bases, leaving 7 bases between them. CDR1 and CDR2 from the germline V gene are MDHEN and SYDVKM. The CDR3 protein is CASSLSGTYEQYF. CDR3 bases: TGTGCCAGCAGTTTAAGCGGAACCTACGAGCAGTACTTC.

The chain has TRBV19 and TRBJ2-1, with 7 nucleotides matching TRBD2. Trimming took 5 bases from V and 10 from J; bases not matched to a gene: 14. The CDR3 is 15 residues long. Germline V gives CDR1 LNHDA, CDR2 SQIVND (reference sequence). The DNA of the CDR3 is TGTGCCAGTAGTCTTGCGGGGGTGGAGATCGGCGAGCAGTTCTTC. Residues: CASSLAGVEIGEQFF.

V is TRBV2 and J is TRBJ2-5; 13 bases fit TRBD2. Germline CDR1 reads SNHLY; CDR2 reads FYNNEI. The J segment lost 6 bases and the V segment lost 6 bases, leaving 13 bases of the junction unmatched. There are 17 residues in the CDR3. For the CDR3, the DNA is TGTGCCAGCAGGCCCGGGACTAGCGGGATGGCGGGGAAGACCCAGTACTTC. Its protein is CASRPGTSGMAGKTQYF.

V gene TRBV11-3 combines with J gene TRBJ1-4, with 7 bases lining up with TRBD1. CDR1 is SGHNT and CDR2 is YENEEA in the germline V gene. CDR3 size: 13 residues. Trimming at V came to 1 base and at J to 7 bases, leaving 0 bases not matched to a gene. CDR3: CASSLAGGEKLFF. The CDR3 region has the DNA TGTGCCAGCAGCTTAGCAGGGGGTGAAAAACTGTTTTTT. The entire variable domain, with the rest obtained from reference TRBV11-3 and TRBJ1-4, is as follows: EAGVVQSPRYKIIEKKQPVAFWCNPISGHNTLYWYLQNLGQGPELLIRYENEEAVDDSQLPKDRFSAERLKGVDSTLKIQPAELGDSAVYLCASSLAGGEKLFFGSGTQLSVL.

V gene TRBV7-9 combines with J gene TRBJ2-7, with 10 bases identical to TRBD1. CDR3 size: 15 residues. Per the germline V gene, CDR1 is SEHNR and CDR2 is FQNEAQ (reference sequence). J was trimmed by 2 bases and V by 5 bases; bases with no gene match: 6. The CDR3, as DNA: TGTGCCAGCAGCGAACTCGGACAGGGGGCCTACGAGCAGTACTTC. The encoded protein is CASSELGQGAYEQYF.

The V gene is TRBV6-5, the J gene TRBJ1-1; 7 nucleotides match TRBD1. The CDR3 is made up of 12 amino acids. V lost 6 bases to trimming and J lost 9 bases; unmatched junction nucleotides: 7. Germline V gene data show CDR1 as MNHEY and CDR2 as SVGAGI. The CDR3 nucleotides are TGTGCCAGCAGCCACGGGACAGACAAAGCTTTCTTT. Amino acid sequence: CASSHGTDKAFF.

This chain connects TRBV9 to TRBJ2-1, with 13 bases matching TRBD2. Trimming removed 3 bases from V and 8 bases from J; junction bases left unmatched: 8. This CDR3 has 16 residues. CDR1 is SGDLS and CDR2 is YYNGEE in the germline V gene. In DNA form, the CDR3 reads TGTGCCAGCAGCGCCAAACTAGCGGGAGGGCCTTATGAGCAGTTCTTC. Its protein is CASSAKLAGGPYEQFF.

J is TRBJ1-2 and V is TRBV5-6; TRBD1 aligns across 9 bases. The CDR3 is made up of 16 amino acids. V gave up 0 bases and J gave up 7 bases; unmatched junction bases: 10. In germline, CDR1 is SGHDT, CDR2 YYEEEE. CDR3 in DNA: TGTGCCAGCAGCTTGGGTAACAGGGGGCGGTCCTCTGGCTACACCTTC. Protein sequence: CASSLGNRGRSSGYTF.